Each of the 31 T cell receptor beta chains below was sequenced from the same sample in a study of blood T cell repertoires in COVID-19. Profiled with immunoSEQ multiplex PCR; TCRdb holds only in-frame clones, not every one. The sample includes about 250,000 clones, roughly 80% seen only once; the top ten take 8.9%. The specimen was peripheral blood. Receptor source: a man older than 75 with acute or convalescent COVID-19.

This sequence joins TRBV2 and TRBJ2-1; TRBD1 might be the D (5 bases). This CDR3 contains 16 residues. The germline V gene encodes CDR1 SNHLY and CDR2 FYNNEI. Trimming removed 3 bases at V and 0 bases at J, with 12 bases between. The CDR3 DNA is TGTGCCAGCAGTGAGAGCCCAGGGAACTCCTACAATGAGCAGTTCTTC. Its protein product is CASSESPGNSYNEQFF. The variable domain in full, with the rest retrieved from reference TRBV2 and TRBJ2-1, is EPEVTQTPSHQVTQMGQEVILRCVPISNHLYFYWYRQILGQKVEFLVSFYNNEISEKSEIFDDQFSVERPDGSNFTLKIRSTKLEDSAMYFCASSESPGNSYNEQFFGPGTRLTVL.

This chain links TRBV24-1 with TRBJ1-1; D is unresolved. Trimming cost V 6 bases and J 3 bases, with 13 bases left between them. From germline, CDR1 is KGHDR and CDR2 SFDVKD. The CDR3 loop spans 14 amino acids. This CDR3 reads CATSKGREDTEAFF. The CDR3 bases are TGTGCCACCAGTAAAGGAAGGGAGGACACTGAAGCTTTCTTT.

This chain links TRBV7-2 with TRBJ1-2; tentatively, D is TRBD1 (6 bases). CDR1 and CDR2 from the germline V gene are SGHTA and FQGNSA. With 4 bases removed from V and 8 bases from J, the gap between germline ends came to 17 bases. The CDR3 runs 14 residues. The CDR3, as DNA: TGTGCCAGCAGCTCAAGGGGGGGGCTCTTGGGCTACACCTTC. Translated, it gives CASSSRGGLLGYTF.

The chain carries TRBV5-6 and TRBJ2-1, with D perhaps matching TRBD2 (6 bases). Trimming removed 4 bases from V and 12 bases from J, with 14 bases in between. Germline loops: CDR1 SGHDT, CDR2 YYEEEE. CDR3 length equals 12 residues. The CDR3 DNA reads as TGTGCCAGCAGCCCCTTTCGGGGGTTGCAGTTCTTC. It translates to CASSPFRGLQFF.

The chain links TRBV29-1 to TRBJ2-5; perhaps TRBD2 as D (7 bases). CDR1 SQVTM and CDR2 ANQGSEA come from the germline V gene. The CDR3 runs to 11 residues. The V end lost 4 bases, the J end lost 5 bases, and 8 bases lay between the germline ends. The CDR3 coding sequence is TGCAGCGTTGCGGGGGGCGAGACCCAGTACTTC. It encodes CSVAGGETQYF.

The V call is TRBV14, the J call TRBJ1-3; 7 bases fit TRBD1. J gave up 4 bases and V 5 bases, and 8 bases lay outside the gene matches. The germline gives CDR1 SGHDN, CDR2 FVKESK. CDR3 length: 15 residues. The CDR3 sequence: CASSAYRGAGNTIYF. The CDR3 bases are TGTGCCAGCAGCGCCTACAGGGGCGCGGGAAACACCATATATTTT.

The V gene is TRBV6-5, the J gene TRBJ1-1, with 8 bases that match TRBD1. This CDR3 contains 14 residues. Germline assignment: CDR1 MNHEY and CDR2 SVGAGI. Trimming at V came to 5 bases and at J to 5 bases, leaving 7 bases not matched to a gene. CDR3 nucleotide sequence: TGTGCCAGCAGTAACCCGGACAGGGTTACTGAAGCTTTCTTT. Its protein product is CASSNPDRVTEAFF.

The V call is TRBV18, the J call TRBJ1-4; 10 bases map to TRBD1. V trimming: 6 bases; J trimming: 5 bases; junction bases outside the gene matches: 9. CDR3 length: 16 amino acids. The germline CDR1 and CDR2 sequences are KGHSH and LQKENI. CDR3 protein: CASSRQGARGNEKLFF. The CDR3 coding sequence is TGTGCCAGCTCGCGACAGGGGGCGCGAGGGAATGAAAAACTGTTTTTT. The full variable domain, with the rest looked up from reference TRBV18 and TRBJ1-4, is NAGVMQNPRHLVRRRGQEARLRCSPMKGHSHVYWYRQLPEEGLKFMVYLQKENIIDESGMPKERFSAEFPKEGPSILRIQQVVRGDSAAYFCASSRQGARGNEKLFFGSGTQLSVL.

This clone was observed a few times. The CDR3 loop reads CASSYPAGRTNYGYTF. The CDR3 DNA sequence: TGCGCCAGCAGCTACCCCGCGGGGCGCACTAACTATGGCTACACCTTC. This chain links TRBV4-1 with TRBJ1-2, with a possible D match to TRBD1 (5 bases). CDR3 length: 16 amino acids. CDR1 and CDR2 from the germline V gene are MGHRA and YSYEKL. The V and J ends lost 5 bases and 0 bases respectively, with 16 bases between them.

V usage is TRBV24-1 and J usage is TRBJ2-2; 13 bases map to TRBD2. The CDR3 contains 19 residues. Germline CDR1 reads KGHDR; CDR2 reads SFDVKD. V gave up 0 bases and J gave up 5 bases; unmatched junction bases: 8. As DNA, the CDR3 is TGTGCCACCAGTGATTTGACAGCCGGGACTAGCGGGAAGACCGGGGAGCTGTTTTTT. This encodes CATSDLTAGTSGKTGELFF.

The V and J genes are TRBV6-1 and TRBJ2-1; maybe TRBD2 (5 bases). The CDR3 covers 14 residues. In germline, CDR1 is MNHNS, CDR2 SASEGT. The V end lost 2 bases, the J end lost 3 bases, and 8 bases lay between the germline ends. The CDR3 is CASSEYEGYNEQFF. The CDR3 nucleotides are TGTGCCAGCAGTGAATACGAGGGCTACAATGAGCAGTTCTTC.

The chain links TRBV7-9 to TRBJ2-1; 10 bases map to TRBD2. Germline trimming cut 2 bases from V and 13 bases from J; bases unmatched to any gene: 5. The germline CDR1 and CDR2 sequences are SEHNR and FQNEAQ (reference sequence). The CDR3 consists of 13 residues. The CDR3 nucleotides are TGTGCCAGCAGCTTAAGCGGGAGGGCCGGTCAGTTCTTC. Amino acid sequence: CASSLSGRAGQFF.

This clone was found a few times. The rearrangement uses TRBV30 and TRBJ2-7; D remains ambiguous. The V and J ends lost 1 base and 4 bases respectively, with 14 bases between them. Germline CDR1 is GTSNPN and CDR2 is SVGIG (reference sequence). The CDR3 has 14 amino acids. The chain's CDR3 is CAWSALNSVYEQYF. The CDR3 coding sequence is TGTGCCTGGAGTGCCCTGAACAGTGTATACGAGCAGTACTTC.

The CDR3 region has the DNA TGTGCCAGCAGCTTAGGAGGTGTCACAGATACGCAGTATTTT. Translated: CASSLGGVTDTQYF. The chain recombines TRBV11-3 with TRBJ2-3; D ambiguous. The germline gives CDR1 SGHNT, CDR2 YENEEA. The germline V and J ends were trimmed by 1 base and 2 bases, with 7 bases remaining between them. This CDR3 is 14 amino acids long.

The count of this clone is one. This chain uses TRBV24-1 with TRBJ1-4; D gene unclear. The CDR3 extends over 11 amino acids. The germline CDR1 and CDR2 sequences are KGHDR and SFDVKD. Trimming took 10 bases from V and 11 from J, leaving 13 bases between them. In DNA, the CDR3 is TGTGCCACTGAAGCGCTCGGGAAACTGTTTTTT. It is translated as CATEALGKLFF.

This chain uses TRBV29-1 with TRBJ2-2; the D is unclear. Trimming removed 3 bases at V and 0 bases at J, with 8 bases between. The length of the CDR3 is 14 residues. CDR1 SQVTM and CDR2 ANQGSEA come from the germline V gene. The CDR3 loop reads CSVEVYANTGELFF. The CDR3 DNA is TGCAGCGTTGAGGTCTACGCGAACACCGGGGAGCTGTTTTTT.

This chain joins TRBV7-9 and TRBJ1-4; D gene uncertain. V was cut by 4 bases and J by 3 bases, with 12 bases left in between. The CDR3 is 15 amino acids. Germline CDR1 SEHNR, CDR2 FQNEAQ (reference sequence). The CDR3 reads CASSSRGQSNEKLFF. DNA of the CDR3: TGTGCCAGCAGCTCACGAGGGCAGTCTAATGAAAAACTGTTTTTT.

The J gene is TRBJ2-3, the V gene TRBV6-5; TRBD2 matches 8 bases. The ends lost 8 bases at V and 1 base at J; junction bases unmatched: 2. Germline CDR1 reads MNHEY; CDR2 reads SVGAGI. The CDR3 runs to 13 residues. CDR3 region: CASLSGGTDTQYF. The CDR3 DNA reads TGTGCCAGCCTTAGCGGGGGCACAGATACGCAGTATTTT.

The chain links TRBV19 to TRBJ2-7; D remains ambiguous. The CDR3 loop spans 13 amino acids. Germline V gene sequence: CDR1 LNHDA, CDR2 SQIVND (reference sequence). The V gene lost 4 bases and the J gene lost 5 bases, with 12 bases spanning the gap. CDR3 nucleotides: TGTGCCAGTAGTAGGCGGTATGCAGACGAGCAGTACTTC. Translated: CASSRRYADEQYF.

V is TRBV13 and J is TRBJ1-2, with D uncertain. The CDR3 is 13 residues long. Trimming took 3 bases from V and 8 from J, leaving 13 bases between them. Germline lookup yields CDR1 PRHDT and CDR2 FYEKMQ (reference sequence). The DNA for the CDR3 is TGTGCCAGCAGCTTCCGGTGGTACGAAGGCTACACCTTC. It translates to CASSFRWYEGYTF.

CDR3: CASSRKGGSYRAFF. The CDR3 DNA reads as TGTGCCAGCAGCCGGAAGGGTGGGAGTTATAGGGCTTTCTTT. V and J are TRBV3-1 (or the pseudogene TRBV3-2) and TRBJ1-1; the D is unclear. Germline assignment: CDR1 LGHDT and CDR2 YNNKEL (reference sequence). This CDR3 contains 14 residues. V gave up 4 bases and J gave up 11 bases, with 20 bases separating them.

The J gene is TRBJ2-7, the V gene TRBV3-1 (or the pseudogene TRBV3-2), with 12 bases fitting TRBD1. V dropped 4 bases and J dropped 6; count of bases not matched to a gene: 7. Germline CDR1 and CDR2: LGHDT and YNNKEL (reference sequence). CDR3 length equals 15 residues. In DNA, the CDR3 is TGTGCCAGCAGCCCGACCGGGACAGGGGGCTCCGAGCAGTACTTC. It yields the protein CASSPTGTGGSEQYF.

The gene calls are TRBV11-2 and TRBJ1-2; possible D gene TRBD1, 6 bases. The CDR3 spans 14 residues. Germline V gene sequence: CDR1 SGHAT, CDR2 FQNNGV. Trimming took off 2 bases at V and 6 bases at J, with 13 bases between the two ends. The CDR3 region has the DNA TGTGCCAGCAGCTTATCTCAGGGGCCGGATGGCTACACCTTC. It is translated as CASSLSQGPDGYTF.

The V call is TRBV5-1, the J call TRBJ1-1; D is perhaps TRBD1 (5 bases). The V end lost 0 bases, the J end lost 3 bases, and 18 bases lay between the germline ends. CDR3 length: 17 amino acids. CDR1 and CDR2 from the germline V gene are SGHRS and YFSETQ. CDR3 DNA sequence: TGCGCCAGCAGCTTGGTGTCTCGAAGGGGAGGCGACACTGAAGCTTTCTTT. Encoded protein: CASSLVSRRGGDTEAFF.

This clone was recorded a few times. The chain combines TRBV3-1 (or the pseudogene TRBV3-2) with TRBJ2-1; 11 nucleotides align to TRBD2. CDR3 length equals 17 residues. Germline V gene sequence: CDR1 LGHDT, CDR2 YNNKEL (reference sequence). V shed 2 bases and J 6 bases; nucleotides not matched to a gene: 9. Written as DNA, the CDR3 is TGTGCCAGCAGCCAAATCTCTGGAACTAGCGGGGGCAATGAGCAGTTCTTC. It specifies CASSQISGTSGGNEQFF.

The genes are TRBV27 and TRBJ2-3; D perhaps matches TRBD2 (6 bases). The CDR3 is made up of 15 amino acids. CDR1 and CDR2 from the germline V gene are MNHEY and SMNVEV (reference sequence). The V end lost 3 bases, the J end lost 1 base, and 11 bases lay between the germline ends. The CDR3 sequence: CASSLLGGGTDTQYF. The CDR3 DNA follows: TGTGCCAGCAGTTTGCTGGGGGGAGGCACAGATACGCAGTATTTT.

The rearrangement uses TRBV19 and TRBJ2-5, with 15 bases fitting TRBD2. CDR1 and CDR2 (germline): LNHDA, SQIVND (reference sequence). Germline trimming cut 5 bases from V and 4 bases from J; bases unmatched to any gene: 11. The CDR3 contains 18 residues. This CDR3 is CASSSRGLAGGPPETQYF. The CDR3 DNA follows: TGTGCCAGTAGTTCCCGAGGACTAGCGGGAGGGCCCCCAGAGACCCAGTACTTC.

V usage is TRBV9 and J usage is TRBJ2-7; the match to TRBD1 covers 8 bases. Germline V gene data show CDR1 as SGDLS and CDR2 as YYNGEE. After removal of 1 base from V and 5 bases from J, the junction contained 8 bases not matched to a gene. CDR3 length equals 15 residues. The CDR3 reads CASSVRGQGLNEQYF. In DNA form, the CDR3 reads TGTGCCAGCAGCGTACGAGGACAGGGTTTGAACGAGCAGTACTTC.

A few counts support this clone. V usage is TRBV18 and J usage is TRBJ2-1; the D gene is possibly TRBD2 (6 bases). The V end lost 6 bases, the J end lost 4 bases, and 13 bases lay between the germline ends. CDR1 is KGHSH, CDR2 LQKENI, per germline. The CDR3 runs to 14 residues. In DNA, the CDR3 is TGTGCCAGCTCTTCCGGGACTGGTTACAATGAGCAGTTCTTC. Its protein is CASSSGTGYNEQFF.

V is TRBV10-3 and J is TRBJ2-1; D is possibly TRBD1 (5 bases). V lost 9 bases and J lost 2, with 11 bases in between. From germline, CDR1 is ENHRY and CDR2 SYGVKD. The CDR3 sequence is 13 residues long. The CDR3 reads CAIRGAPYNEQFF. The CDR3 DNA reads as TGTGCCATTCGTGGGGCACCCTACAATGAGCAGTTCTTC.

This chain links TRBV6-1 with TRBJ1-1, with no clear D. Trimming stripped 0 bases from V and 0 bases from J, with 5 bases between. The CDR3 is 14 residues long. Per germline, CDR1 MNHNS and CDR2 SASEGT. The CDR3 coding sequence is TGTGCCAGCAGTGAAGCGAGCTTGAACACTGAAGCTTTCTTT. As protein: CASSEASLNTEAFF.